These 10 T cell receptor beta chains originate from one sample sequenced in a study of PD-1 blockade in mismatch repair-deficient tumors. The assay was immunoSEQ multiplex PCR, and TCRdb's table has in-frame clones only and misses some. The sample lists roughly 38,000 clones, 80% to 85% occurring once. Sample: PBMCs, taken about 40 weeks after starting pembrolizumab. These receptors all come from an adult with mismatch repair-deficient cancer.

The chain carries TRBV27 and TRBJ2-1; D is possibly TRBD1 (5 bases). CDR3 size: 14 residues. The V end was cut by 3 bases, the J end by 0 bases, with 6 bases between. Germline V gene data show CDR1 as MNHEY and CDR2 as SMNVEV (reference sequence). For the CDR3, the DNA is TGTGCCAGCAGTTTGGACATCTCCTACAATGAGCAGTTCTTC. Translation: CASSLDISYNEQFF.

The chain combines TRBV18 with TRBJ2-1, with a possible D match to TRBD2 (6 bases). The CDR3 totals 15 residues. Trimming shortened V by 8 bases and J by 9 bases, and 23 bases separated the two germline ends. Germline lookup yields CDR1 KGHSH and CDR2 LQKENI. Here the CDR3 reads CASRDLNGHNSEQFF. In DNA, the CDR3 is TGTGCCAGCCGGGACTTAAACGGGCACAATAGTGAGCAGTTCTTC.

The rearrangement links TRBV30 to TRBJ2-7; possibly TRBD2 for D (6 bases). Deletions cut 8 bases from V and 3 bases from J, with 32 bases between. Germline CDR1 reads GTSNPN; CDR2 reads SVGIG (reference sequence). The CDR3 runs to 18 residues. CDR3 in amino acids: CAPRTGLPPILGLYEQYF. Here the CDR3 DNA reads TGTGCCCCGAGGACGGGACTCCCTCCAATCTTAGGACTCTACGAGCAGTACTTC.

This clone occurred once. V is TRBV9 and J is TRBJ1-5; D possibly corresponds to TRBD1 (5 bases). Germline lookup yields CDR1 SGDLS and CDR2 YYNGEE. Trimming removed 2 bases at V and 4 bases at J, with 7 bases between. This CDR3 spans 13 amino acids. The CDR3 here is CASSVQGNQPQHF. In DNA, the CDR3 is TGTGCCAGCAGCGTGCAGGGTAATCAGCCCCAGCATTTT.

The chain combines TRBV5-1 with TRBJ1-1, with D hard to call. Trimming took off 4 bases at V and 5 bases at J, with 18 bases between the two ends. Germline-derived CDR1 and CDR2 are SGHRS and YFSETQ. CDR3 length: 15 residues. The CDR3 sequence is CASSPGEGRVTEAFF. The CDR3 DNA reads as TGCGCCAGCAGCCCCGGGGAGGGAAGGGTTACTGAAGCTTTCTTT.

CDR3 region: CASSLGTLDLLFF. CDR3 bases: TGTGCCAGCAGCTTAGGGACTCTGGACCTGCTGTTTTTT. The chain is built from TRBV7-9 and TRBJ2-2, with a tentative D call TRBD2 (5 bases). Germline CDR1 is SEHNR and CDR2 is FQNEAQ (reference sequence). This CDR3 has 13 residues. V lost 1 base and J 13 bases, leaving 13 bases between the germline ends.

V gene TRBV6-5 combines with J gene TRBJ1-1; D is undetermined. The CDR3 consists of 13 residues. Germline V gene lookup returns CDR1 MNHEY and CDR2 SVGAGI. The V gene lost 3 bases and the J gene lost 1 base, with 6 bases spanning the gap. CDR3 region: CASSYSRNTEAFF. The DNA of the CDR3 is TGTGCCAGCAGTTATAGTAGGAACACTGAAGCTTTCTTT.

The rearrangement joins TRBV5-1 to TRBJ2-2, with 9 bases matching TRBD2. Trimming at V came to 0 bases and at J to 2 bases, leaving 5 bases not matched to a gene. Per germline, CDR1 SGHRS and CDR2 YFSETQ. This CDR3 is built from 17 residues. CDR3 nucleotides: TGCGCCAGCAGCTTGGTTGCGGGAGGGCCTAACACCGGGGAGCTGTTTTTT. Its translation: CASSLVAGGPNTGELFF.

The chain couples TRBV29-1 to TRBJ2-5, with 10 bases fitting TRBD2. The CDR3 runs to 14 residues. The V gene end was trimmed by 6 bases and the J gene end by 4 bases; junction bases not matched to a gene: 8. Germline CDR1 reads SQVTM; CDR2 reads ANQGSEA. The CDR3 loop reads CSVSEASGRETQYF. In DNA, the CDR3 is TGCAGCGTCAGCGAGGCTAGCGGGAGAGAGACCCAGTACTTC.

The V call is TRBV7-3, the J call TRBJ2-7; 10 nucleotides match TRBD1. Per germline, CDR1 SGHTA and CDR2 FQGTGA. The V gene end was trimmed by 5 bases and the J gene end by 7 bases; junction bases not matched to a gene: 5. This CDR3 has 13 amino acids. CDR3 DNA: TGTGCCAGCAGCGTGGGACAGGGGTGGGAGCAGTACTTC. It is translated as CASSVGQGWEQYF.